This T cell receptor (beta chain) was captured by sequencing in a study of blood T cell repertoires in COVID-19. Original processing methods: How many nucleated cells were present was estimated from reference gene primer amplification. Only in-frame clones appear in the TCRdb table, and some are missing; sequencing was by immunoSEQ multiplex PCR. For V, J and clone size, that table is used; D and trimming come from the DNA. The table has about 400,000 clones, more than 75% seen once. CDR1 and CDR2 (germline): ENHRY, SYGVKD. CDR3 size: 14 residues. J gave up 7 bases and V 10 bases, and 13 bases lay outside the gene matches.

The V call is TRBV10-3, the J call TRBJ2-7; 10 bases are shared with TRBD2. This clonotype was obtained from a human donor in a cohort sampled during active COVID-19. The sample was peripheral blood. The CDR3 nucleotides are TGTGCCACGGAGCGGGAGGGCCTCCTATATGAGCAGTACTTC. It codes for CATEREGLLYEQYF.